This TCR beta chain came from a study of blood T cell repertoires in COVID-19. About the research overall: Donors in the United States, Italy and Spain gave samples during acute or convalescent COVID-19. In each case, the material was cDNA or gDNA derived from T cells, B-cell-depleted T cells, or PBMCs.

Seattle participants joined during active infection and were tracked over time. Authors' methods: Estimated nucleated cell counts came from reference gene primer amplification. TCRdb's copy holds only in-frame clones and misses some; the assay was immunoSEQ multiplex PCR. The V and J calls and clone size come from that table; D and trimming were worked out from the DNA. The top ten clones hold around 0.97% of a sample with hundreds of thousands of clones, almost 90% of them seen once. This clone was seen a single time. The sequence was obtained from a woman between 40 and 55 years old with COVID-19, enrolled during active disease. Sequenced input: peripheral blood.

Here the CDR3 DNA reads TGTGCCAGCATGGTTAGGTTAGGGAGCTCTGGGGCCAACGTCCTGACTTTC. Its translation: CASMVRLGSSGANVLTF. The chain uses TRBV28 and TRBJ2-6; D possibly corresponds to TRBD2 (5 bases). Trimming stripped 7 bases from V and 0 bases from J, with 16 bases between. CDR1 is MDHEN and CDR2 is SYDVKM in the germline V gene. The CDR3 totals 17 residues. Together with reference TRBV28 and TRBJ2-6, the CDR3 gives the full variable domain: DVKVTQSSRYLVKRTGEKVFLECVQDMDHENMFWYRQDPGLGLRLIYFSYDVKMKEKGDIPEGYSVSREKKERFSLILESASTNQTSMYLCASMVRLGSSGANVLTFGAGSRLTVL.